Here is one TCR beta chain with its context. This clonotype has just one count. This clone's antigen is unknown. No clone much larger than this one lies a single base away; base qualities are absent. Support from one read is weak. Reading the germline V gene gives CDR1 SNHLY and CDR2 FYNNEI. Measured from the cysteine to the phenylalanine, the CDR3 is 15 residues long. Kept here is only the CDR3 DNA, which spans 45 bases and is read in frame from base 1. The V and J ends are trimmed by 4 bases and 2 bases, leaving 14 bases between them. Peripheral blood CD8+ and CD4+ T cells from healthy donors, Susac syndrome patients and multiple sclerosis patients were profiled by high-throughput TCR beta sequencing. The multiple sclerosis controls were treatment-naive patients whose relapsing-remitting disease, either stable or active, fulfilled the revised McDonald criteria. Bulk CD8+ and CD4+ T cells were purified magnetically by negative isolation, whereas CD8+ TEMRA cells were enriched by FACS. Blood was collected in EDTA tubes and processed within 24 hours, with PBMCs isolated through density gradient centrifugation. PBMCs intended for TCR sequencing were frozen in liquid nitrogen and were later thawed in a 37 degrees C water bath. Purity of sorted or isolated CD4+, CD8+ and CD8+ TEMRA cells was at least 90%.

This entry belongs to a study of CD8 T cells in Susac syndrome (dated by TCRdb to between 2019 and 2020). The study in broad terms: Whether CD8+ T cell activation and differentiation in Susac syndrome was antigen driven was tested using repertoire sequencing. The study compared CD8+ T cell repertoire clonality among 12 healthy donors, approximately 14 Susac syndrome patients and fewer than 19 multiple sclerosis patients.

What the authors observed across the whole study: The number of individuals in the TCR sequencing and HLA analysis was acknowledged as relatively small.

RNA was extracted using the RNeasy kit, and about 0.45 to 1 microgram was reverse transcribed with random hexamers. The immunoSEQ multiplex PCR assay, covering 54 Vbeta and 13 Jbeta segments, was used to amplify TCR beta CDR3 regions. PCR amplification bias was corrected by using a synthetic template baseline for primer optimization and computational correction. The authors' analysis ran thus. Only productive sequences were kept, with reads annotated to V, D and J genes according to IMGT and analyzed in immunoSEQ Analyzer. Clonality was calculated as one minus the Shannon entropy normalized by log2 of the number of productive unique sequences. Public and private clones were assessed among the 100 most prevalent clones of each patient and control. Clones were defined as Susac-specific when absent from the healthy and MS cohorts, from some 1,100 published viral clones and from other ImmuneACCESS disease sequences. TCRdb applied fastp at Q25 and MiXCR to the public reads, then kept only in-frame beta chains. Rows with one shared CDR3 protein collapse into an entry with the most common genes and DNA. What appears here as the V and J calls and clone size reflects TCRdb's work, not the paper's. This sample has approximately 140,000 distinct CDR3 sequences in its table, and 80% of those were observed once. The ten largest account for roughly 0.5% of the sample.

The specimen sequenced was CD8+ T cells from PBMCs. The V and J segments used are TRBV2 and TRBJ1-2; no D gene call is confident. The sequence came from a human donor with multiple sclerosis. CDR3 reads: CASSVGPRENYGYTF. The DNA sequence follows: TGTGCCAGCAGTGTGGGCCCTAGGGAGAACTATGGCTACACCTTC.